The rows below give T cell receptor beta chains drawn from one sample of a study of response to subunit inactivated influenza vaccine. TCRdb re-analysed the RT-PCR reads in MiXCR, keeping a single row per CDR3 protein. The repertoire holds about 190,000 distinct CDR3 sequences, with 13% to 15% as singletons. The sample in question was CD8+ T cells sorted from PBMCs, obtained 4 to 6 days after vaccination. The receptors shown here come from a man aged 45-65 years who received an inactivated influenza vaccine. Each CDR3 is given with its conserved first and last residue. The D gene is left open where the match is weak. Where a row states a size, it is once, few, many or the class of an expanded clone; other rows omit it.

CDR3aa: CASSLENGWANEQFF; CDR3nt: TGTGCCAGCAGCTTAGAAAACGGCTGGGCCAATGAGCAGTTCTTC; j_gene: TRBJ2-1; v_gene: TRBV7-6; abundance: NA; d_gene: NA
CDR3aa: CASRPDRDNSPLHF; CDR3nt: TGTGCCAGCAGACCCGACAGGGATAATTCACCCCTCCACTTT; j_gene: TRBJ1-6; v_gene: TRBV6-1; abundance: few; d_gene: TRBD1
CDR3aa: CAISEWGQGASIMAYEQYF; CDR3nt: TGTGCCATCAGTGAGTGGGGACAGGGGGCGTCTATCATGGCCTACGAGCAGTACTTC; j_gene: TRBJ2-7; v_gene: TRBV10-3; abundance: few; d_gene: TRBD1
CDR3aa: CASSLGRTGRYEQYF; CDR3nt: TGTGCCAGCAGCTTAGGTCGGACAGGGCGGTACGAGCAGTACTTC; j_gene: TRBJ2-7; v_gene: TRBV7-9; abundance: NA; d_gene: TRBD1
CDR3aa: CASGKGNLPDTQYF; CDR3nt: TGTGCCAGCGGGAAGGGTAACTTACCAGATACGCAGTATTTT; j_gene: TRBJ2-3; v_gene: TRBV6-1; abundance: many; d_gene: NA
CDR3aa: CSVEGLISGSLYEQYF; CDR3nt: TGCAGCGTTGAAGGCCTCATTAGCGGGAGTTTATACGAGCAGTACTTC; j_gene: TRBJ2-7; v_gene: TRBV29-1; abundance: NA; d_gene: TRBD2
CDR3aa: CASSFAGTEAFF; CDR3nt: TGTGCCAGCAGTTTTGCGGGAACTGAAGCTTTCTTT; j_gene: TRBJ1-1; v_gene: TRBV12-3/TRBV12-4; abundance: many; d_gene: NA
CDR3aa: CASSLGDRGFYGYTF; CDR3nt: TGTGCCAGCAGCTTAGGTGACAGGGGATTCTATGGCTACACCTTC; j_gene: TRBJ1-2; v_gene: TRBV7-9; abundance: many; d_gene: TRBD1
CDR3aa: CASSTGDRRGYTF; CDR3nt: TGTGCCAGCAGTACAGGGGATCGTCGCGGCTACACCTTC; j_gene: TRBJ1-2; v_gene: TRBV7-9; abundance: once; d_gene: TRBD1
CDR3aa: CATSRDHGGEQFF; CDR3nt: TGTGCCACCAGCAGAGATCACGGTGGGGAGCAGTTCTTC; j_gene: TRBJ2-1; v_gene: TRBV15; abundance: few; d_gene: NA
CDR3aa: CASSRGTANTGELFF; CDR3nt: TGTGCCAGCAGCCGAGGGACAGCGAACACCGGGGAGCTGTTTTTT; j_gene: TRBJ2-2; v_gene: TRBV7-8; abundance: few; d_gene: TRBD1
CDR3aa: CASSYGLAGYEQYF; CDR3nt: TGTGCCAGCAGTTACGGACTAGCGGGTTACGAGCAGTACTTC; j_gene: TRBJ2-7; v_gene: TRBV6-5; abundance: NA; d_gene: TRBD2
CDR3aa: CASRKGNTGELFF; CDR3nt: TGCGCCAGCCGGAAGGGGAACACCGGGGAGCTGTTTTTT; j_gene: TRBJ2-2; v_gene: TRBV10-2; abundance: NA; d_gene: NA
CDR3aa: CASSLAAPDYEQYF; CDR3nt: TGCGCCAGCAGCTTGGCGGCACCAGACTACGAGCAGTACTTC; j_gene: TRBJ2-7; v_gene: TRBV5-1; abundance: NA; d_gene: NA
CDR3aa: CSVAPAEAFF; CDR3nt: TGCAGCGTTGCTCCAGCTGAAGCTTTCTTT; j_gene: TRBJ1-1; v_gene: TRBV29-1; abundance: NA; d_gene: NA
CDR3aa: CATGGPDGTQYF; CDR3nt: TGTGCCACAGGGGGCCCCGATGGAACCCAGTACTTC; j_gene: TRBJ2-5; v_gene: TRBV24-1; abundance: few; d_gene: TRBD1
CDR3aa: CASSYDRVAEQYF; CDR3nt: TGTGCCAGCAGTTACGACAGGGTTGCCGAGCAGTACTTC; j_gene: TRBJ2-7; v_gene: TRBV6-2/TRBV6-3; abundance: few; d_gene: TRBD1
CDR3aa: CASSHLQGENYNEQFF; CDR3nt: TGTGCCAGCAGCCACCTCCAGGGAGAAAACTACAATGAGCAGTTCTTC; j_gene: TRBJ2-1; v_gene: TRBV7-9; abundance: NA; d_gene: NA
CDR3aa: CASNIDRTSYEQYF; CDR3nt: TGTGCCAGCAATATAGACAGAACCTCCTACGAGCAGTACTTC; j_gene: TRBJ2-7; v_gene: TRBV2; abundance: NA; d_gene: NA
CDR3aa: CASSYSKSIGYTF; CDR3nt: TGTGCCAGCAGTTACTCGAAGTCAATCGGCTACACCTTC; j_gene: TRBJ1-2; v_gene: TRBV6-2/TRBV6-3; abundance: NA; d_gene: NA
CDR3aa: CASSPSRIRFDTGNQPQHF; CDR3nt: TGCGCCAGCAGCCCTTCCCGCATACGATTCGATACGGGCAATCAGCCCCAGCATTTT; j_gene: TRBJ1-5; v_gene: TRBV5-1; abundance: many; d_gene: NA
CDR3aa: CASQRGGAEAFF; CDR3nt: TGTGCCAGCCAAAGAGGGGGGGCTGAAGCTTTCTTT; j_gene: TRBJ1-1; v_gene: TRBV7-9; abundance: few; d_gene: NA
CDR3aa: CSALLNYNEKLFF; CDR3nt: TGCAGCGCCCTTTTGAACTATAATGAAAAACTGTTTTTT; j_gene: TRBJ1-4; v_gene: TRBV29-1; abundance: NA; d_gene: NA
CDR3aa: CASKTGSSGANVLTF; CDR3nt: TGTGCCAGCAAAACAGGGTCCTCTGGGGCCAACGTCCTGACTTTC; j_gene: TRBJ2-6; v_gene: TRBV6-1; abundance: once; d_gene: NA
CDR3aa: CASSLVPKETQYF; CDR3nt: TGCGCCAGCAGCTTGGTTCCAAAAGAGACCCAGTACTTC; j_gene: TRBJ2-5; v_gene: TRBV5-1; abundance: many; d_gene: NA
CDR3aa: CASSATGVASQETQYF; CDR3nt: TGTGCCAGCAGCGCAACAGGGGTTGCCAGCCAAGAGACCCAGTACTTC; j_gene: TRBJ2-5; v_gene: TRBV9; abundance: NA; d_gene: TRBD1
CDR3aa: CASSPDGDTQYF; CDR3nt: TGTGCCAGCAGCCCTGACGGAGATACGCAGTATTTT; j_gene: TRBJ2-3; v_gene: TRBV7-9; abundance: NA; d_gene: NA
CDR3aa: CSAPPTGTSIDYNEQFF; CDR3nt: TGCAGTGCCCCCCCCACCGGGACTAGTATTGACTACAATGAGCAGTTCTTC; j_gene: TRBJ2-1; v_gene: TRBV20-1; abundance: NA; d_gene: TRBD2
CDR3aa: CASSRESYWNEQFF; CDR3nt: TGTGCCAGCAGCAGGGAGTCCTACTGGAATGAGCAGTTCTTC; j_gene: TRBJ2-1; v_gene: TRBV28; abundance: few; d_gene: NA
CDR3aa: CASSFSGSGEKLFF; CDR3nt: TGTGCCAGCAGCTTTTCCGGCAGTGGGGAAAAACTGTTTTTT; j_gene: TRBJ1-4; v_gene: TRBV7-2; abundance: NA; d_gene: NA
CDR3aa: CASSSGTSDEQFF; CDR3nt: TGTGCCAGCAGCTCCGGGACTAGTGATGAGCAGTTCTTC; j_gene: TRBJ2-1; v_gene: TRBV25-1; abundance: few; d_gene: TRBD2
CDR3aa: CSVDNKGQGSYNEQFF; CDR3nt: TGCAGCGTTGATAATAAGGGACAGGGCTCCTACAATGAGCAGTTCTTC; j_gene: TRBJ2-1; v_gene: TRBV29-1; abundance: many; d_gene: TRBD1
CDR3aa: CASSLARDWGNEQFF; CDR3nt: TGTGCCAGCAGCTTAGCCCGGGATTGGGGGAATGAGCAGTTCTTC; j_gene: TRBJ2-1; v_gene: TRBV7-9; abundance: many; d_gene: NA
CDR3aa: CSVEVGSKNIQYF; CDR3nt: TGCAGCGTTGAAGTGGGTTCCAAAAACATTCAGTACTTC; j_gene: TRBJ2-4; v_gene: TRBV29-1; abundance: NA; d_gene: NA
CDR3aa: CASSLLLAGGPSDTQYF; CDR3nt: TGTGCCAGCAGCTTACTTTTAGCGGGAGGGCCATCAGATACGCAGTATTTT; j_gene: TRBJ2-3; v_gene: TRBV7-6; abundance: NA; d_gene: TRBD2
CDR3aa: CASSTGTNQPQHF; CDR3nt: TGTGCCAGCTCGACAGGTACCAATCAGCCCCAGCATTTT; j_gene: TRBJ1-5; v_gene: TRBV18; abundance: few; d_gene: NA
CDR3aa: CASSFTADFYNEQFF; CDR3nt: TGCGCCAGCAGCTTCACGGCTGATTTTTACAATGAGCAGTTCTTC; j_gene: TRBJ2-1; v_gene: TRBV5-1; abundance: many; d_gene: NA
CDR3aa: CASSLGTVTEQYF; CDR3nt: TGTGCTAGCAGCTTAGGTACCGTGACCGAGCAGTACTTC; j_gene: TRBJ2-7; v_gene: TRBV7-7; abundance: few; d_gene: NA
CDR3aa: CAISEGATIFYEQYF; CDR3nt: TGTGCCATCAGTGAAGGGGCCACGATATTCTACGAGCAGTACTTC; j_gene: TRBJ2-7; v_gene: TRBV10-3; abundance: few; d_gene: NA
CDR3aa: CANRGRTGELFF; CDR3nt: TGTGCCAATAGGGGGCGGACCGGGGAGCTGTTTTTT; j_gene: TRBJ2-2; v_gene: TRBV28; abundance: NA; d_gene: TRBD1
CDR3aa: CASSGLIGGETQYF; CDR3nt: TGTGCCAGCAGCGGCCTAATTGGAGGGGAGACCCAGTACTTC; j_gene: TRBJ2-5; v_gene: TRBV9; abundance: few; d_gene: NA
CDR3aa: CASRWDTPSQETQYF; CDR3nt: TGTGCCAGCCGGTGGGACACCCCCTCCCAAGAGACCCAGTACTTC; j_gene: TRBJ2-5; v_gene: TRBV12-3/TRBV12-4; abundance: NA; d_gene: NA
CDR3aa: CASSGARGWGTGELFF; CDR3nt: TGTGCCAGCAGCGGGGCCCGGGGCTGGGGCACCGGGGAGCTGTTTTTT; j_gene: TRBJ2-2; v_gene: TRBV7-8; abundance: few; d_gene: NA
CDR3aa: CASTQGAFQYF; CDR3nt: TGTGCCAGCACCCAGGGTGCCTTCCAGTACTTC; j_gene: TRBJ2-7; v_gene: TRBV11-2; abundance: NA; d_gene: NA
CDR3aa: CASSLTQFTEAFF; CDR3nt: TGCGCCAGCAGCTTGACCCAGTTTACTGAAGCTTTCTTT; j_gene: TRBJ1-1; v_gene: TRBV5-1; abundance: few; d_gene: NA
CDR3aa: CASSSTSGLSYNEQFF; CDR3nt: TGTGCCAGCAGCTCGACAAGCGGACTCTCCTACAATGAGCAGTTCTTC; j_gene: TRBJ2-1; v_gene: TRBV7-9; abundance: NA; d_gene: NA
CDR3aa: CAITYTSGGTDTQYF; CDR3nt: TGTGCCATCACCTACACTAGCGGGGGCACAGATACGCAGTATTTT; j_gene: TRBJ2-3; v_gene: TRBV10-3; abundance: few; d_gene: TRBD2
CDR3aa: CASSQAGHSEETQYF; CDR3nt: TGTGCCAGCAGCCAAGCGGGACATTCAGAAGAGACCCAGTACTTC; j_gene: TRBJ2-5; v_gene: TRBV7-9; abundance: NA; d_gene: NA
CDR3aa: CASRDRREQFF; CDR3nt: TGTGCCAGCAGGGACCGTAGGGAGCAGTTCTTC; j_gene: TRBJ2-1; v_gene: TRBV5-5; abundance: many; d_gene: NA
CDR3aa: CASRPSRLSRAEDEQFF; CDR3nt: TGTGCCAGCAGGCCCTCTCGGCTCTCCAGAGCGGAGGATGAGCAGTTCTTC; j_gene: TRBJ2-1; v_gene: TRBV12-3/TRBV12-4; abundance: NA; d_gene: NA
CDR3aa: CASNPPGGGSSYEQYF; CDR3nt: TGTGCCAGCAACCCACCCGGCGGGGGGAGCTCCTACGAGCAGTACTTC; j_gene: TRBJ2-7; v_gene: TRBV7-9; abundance: few; d_gene: TRBD2
CDR3aa: CASSPPGEQYF; CDR3nt: TGTGCCAGCAGCCCCCCCGGCGAGCAGTACTTC; j_gene: TRBJ2-7; v_gene: TRBV7-9; abundance: many; d_gene: NA
CDR3aa: CASSPLRVGAGDSDTQYF; CDR3nt: TGTGCCAGCAGTCCGCTTAGAGTAGGAGCGGGAGACTCGGATACGCAGTATTTT; j_gene: TRBJ2-3; v_gene: TRBV6-2/TRBV6-3; abundance: NA; d_gene: TRBD2
CDR3aa: CASSLGGDLNEQFF; CDR3nt: TGTGCCAGCAGCTTAGGTGGGGATCTCAATGAGCAGTTCTTC; j_gene: TRBJ2-1; v_gene: TRBV7-2; abundance: NA; d_gene: NA
CDR3aa: CASSYLSGRPFPYNEQFF; CDR3nt: TGTGCCAGCAGCTACCTTAGCGGGAGACCCTTCCCCTATAATGAGCAGTTCTTC; j_gene: TRBJ2-1; v_gene: TRBV6-2/TRBV6-3; abundance: NA; d_gene: TRBD2
CDR3aa: CAWSLWTSGTADEQFF; CDR3nt: TGTGCCTGGAGTCTCTGGACTAGCGGGACCGCGGATGAGCAGTTCTTC; j_gene: TRBJ2-1; v_gene: TRBV30; abundance: NA; d_gene: TRBD2
CDR3aa: CASSGRTSGRYWDTGELFF; CDR3nt: TGTGCCAGCAGCGGCAGAACTAGCGGGAGGTATTGGGACACCGGGGAGCTGTTTTTT; j_gene: TRBJ2-2; v_gene: TRBV9; abundance: few; d_gene: TRBD2
CDR3aa: CASSFGTKTYEQYF; CDR3nt: TGTGCCAGTAGTTTCGGGACAAAAACTTACGAGCAGTACTTC; j_gene: TRBJ2-7; v_gene: TRBV19; abundance: NA; d_gene: NA
CDR3aa: CASSLVGRGSYEQYF; CDR3nt: TGTGCCAGCAGCTTGGTCGGGAGAGGGTCCTACGAGCAGTACTTC; j_gene: TRBJ2-7; v_gene: TRBV5-6; abundance: NA; d_gene: NA